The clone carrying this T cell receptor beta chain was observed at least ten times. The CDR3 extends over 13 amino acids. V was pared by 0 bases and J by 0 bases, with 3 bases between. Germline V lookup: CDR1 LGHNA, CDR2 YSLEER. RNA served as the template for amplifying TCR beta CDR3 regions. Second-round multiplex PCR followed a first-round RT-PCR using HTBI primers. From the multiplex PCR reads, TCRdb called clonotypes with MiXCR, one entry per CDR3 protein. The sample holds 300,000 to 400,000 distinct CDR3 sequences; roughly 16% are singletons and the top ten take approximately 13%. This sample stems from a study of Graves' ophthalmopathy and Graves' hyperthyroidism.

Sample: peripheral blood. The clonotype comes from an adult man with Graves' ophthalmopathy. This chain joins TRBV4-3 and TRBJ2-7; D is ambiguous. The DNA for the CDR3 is TGCGCCAGCAGCCAAGACATCTCCTACGAGCAGTACTTC. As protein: CASSQDISYEQYF.